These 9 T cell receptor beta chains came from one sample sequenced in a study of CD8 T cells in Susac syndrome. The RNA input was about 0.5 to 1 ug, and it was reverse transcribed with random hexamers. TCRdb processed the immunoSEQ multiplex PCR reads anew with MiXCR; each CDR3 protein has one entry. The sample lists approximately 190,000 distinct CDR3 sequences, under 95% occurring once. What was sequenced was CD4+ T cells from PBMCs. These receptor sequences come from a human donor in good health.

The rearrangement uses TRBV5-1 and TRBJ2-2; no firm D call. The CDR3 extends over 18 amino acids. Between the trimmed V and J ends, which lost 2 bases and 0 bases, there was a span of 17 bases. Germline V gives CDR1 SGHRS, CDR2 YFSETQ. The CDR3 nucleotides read TGCGCCAGCAGCTTCCGCCGAGGCCAGCACTCGAACACCGGGGAGCTGTTTTTT. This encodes CASSFRRGQHSNTGELFF.

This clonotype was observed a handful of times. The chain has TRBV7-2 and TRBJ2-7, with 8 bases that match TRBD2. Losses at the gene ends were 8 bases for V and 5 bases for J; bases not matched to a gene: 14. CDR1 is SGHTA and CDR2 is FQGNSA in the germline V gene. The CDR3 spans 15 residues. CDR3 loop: CASHPWLAGNHEQYF. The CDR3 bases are TGTGCCAGCCACCCCTGGCTAGCGGGTAACCACGAGCAGTACTTC.

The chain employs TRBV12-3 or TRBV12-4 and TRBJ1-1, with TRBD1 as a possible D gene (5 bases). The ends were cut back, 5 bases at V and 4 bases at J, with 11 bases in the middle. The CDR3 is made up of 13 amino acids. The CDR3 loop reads CASSVMGGTEAFF. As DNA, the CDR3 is TGTGCCAGCAGTGTTATGGGGGGCACTGAAGCTTTCTTT.

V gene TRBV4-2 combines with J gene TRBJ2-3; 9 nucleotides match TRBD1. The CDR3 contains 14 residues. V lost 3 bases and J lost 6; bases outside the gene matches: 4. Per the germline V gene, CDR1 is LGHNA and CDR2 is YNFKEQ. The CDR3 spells CASSHGQGSDTQYF. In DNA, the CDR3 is TGTGCCAGCAGCCATGGACAGGGGTCGGATACGCAGTATTTT.

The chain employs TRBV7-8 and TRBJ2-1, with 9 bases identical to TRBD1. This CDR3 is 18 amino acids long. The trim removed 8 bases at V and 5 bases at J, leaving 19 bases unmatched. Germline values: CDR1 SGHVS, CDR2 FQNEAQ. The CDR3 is CASQLEDLSQGADNEQFF. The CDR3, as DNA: TGTGCCAGCCAACTCGAGGACCTATCACAGGGGGCCGACAATGAGCAGTTCTTC.

The CDR3 bases are TGTGCCAGCAGCCAATCCAGGTCTCAGCCCCAGCATTTT. Protein product: CASSQSRSQPQHF. The V and J genes are TRBV4-2 and TRBJ1-5; D is unclear. CDR1 LGHNA and CDR2 YNFKEQ come from the germline V gene. The CDR3 sequence is 13 residues long. The V and J ends lost 2 bases and 6 bases respectively, with 8 bases between them.

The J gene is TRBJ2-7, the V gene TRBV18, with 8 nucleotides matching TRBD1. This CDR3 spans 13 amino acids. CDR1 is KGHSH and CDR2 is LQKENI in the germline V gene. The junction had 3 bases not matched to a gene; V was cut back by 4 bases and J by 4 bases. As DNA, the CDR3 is TGTGCCAGCTCACGGGGACAGGAATACGAGCAGTACGTC. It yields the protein CASSRGQEYEQYV.

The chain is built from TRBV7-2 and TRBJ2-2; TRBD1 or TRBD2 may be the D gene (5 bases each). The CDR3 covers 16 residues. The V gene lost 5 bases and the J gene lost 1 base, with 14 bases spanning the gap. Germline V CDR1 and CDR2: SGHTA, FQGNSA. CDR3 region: CASSQGPLKNTGELFF. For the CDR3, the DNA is TGTGCCAGCAGCCAGGGACCGCTAAAGAACACCGGGGAGCTGTTTTTT.

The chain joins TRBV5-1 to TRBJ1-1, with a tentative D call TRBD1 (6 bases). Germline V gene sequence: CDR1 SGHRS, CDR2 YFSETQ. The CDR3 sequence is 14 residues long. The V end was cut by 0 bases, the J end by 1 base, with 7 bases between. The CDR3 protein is CASSLDRANTEAFF. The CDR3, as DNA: TGCGCCAGCAGCTTGGACAGGGCGAACACTGAAGCTTTCTTT.